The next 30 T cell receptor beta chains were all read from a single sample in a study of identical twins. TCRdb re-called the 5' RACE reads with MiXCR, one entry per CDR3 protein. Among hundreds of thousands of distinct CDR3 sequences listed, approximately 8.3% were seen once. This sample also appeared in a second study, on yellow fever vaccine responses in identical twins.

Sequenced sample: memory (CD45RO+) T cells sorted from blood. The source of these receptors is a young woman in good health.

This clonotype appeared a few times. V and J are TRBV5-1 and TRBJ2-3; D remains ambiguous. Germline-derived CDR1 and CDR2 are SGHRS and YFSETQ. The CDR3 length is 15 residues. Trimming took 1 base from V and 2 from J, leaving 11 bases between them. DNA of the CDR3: TGCGCCAGCAGCTTGCAGGCGGAGACCACAGATACGCAGTATTTT. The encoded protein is CASSLQAETTDTQYF.

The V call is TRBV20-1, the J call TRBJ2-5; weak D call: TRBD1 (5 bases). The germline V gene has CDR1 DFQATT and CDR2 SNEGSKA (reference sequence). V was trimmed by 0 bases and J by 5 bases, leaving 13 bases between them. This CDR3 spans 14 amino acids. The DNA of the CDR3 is TGCAGTGCTAGAGATTCCACAGGTGGGGAGACCCAGTACTTC. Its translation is CSARDSTGGETQYF.

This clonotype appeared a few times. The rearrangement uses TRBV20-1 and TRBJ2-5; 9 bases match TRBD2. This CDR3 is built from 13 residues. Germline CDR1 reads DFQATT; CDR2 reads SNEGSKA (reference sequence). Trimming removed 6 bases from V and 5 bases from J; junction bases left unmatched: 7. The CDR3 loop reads CSAPGLAGETQYF. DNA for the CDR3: TGCAGTGCACCGGGACTAGCTGGCGAGACCCAGTACTTC.

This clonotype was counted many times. CDR3 DNA sequence: TGTGCCATCAGTGAGGGTAGGGGTCAGCCCCAGCATTTT. Protein sequence: CAISEGRGQPQHF. The chain is built from TRBV10-3 and TRBJ1-5; perhaps TRBD1 as D (5 bases). The CDR3 consists of 13 residues. Trimming shortened V by 2 bases and J by 6 bases, and 8 bases separated the two germline ends. Germline loops: CDR1 ENHRY, CDR2 SYGVKD.

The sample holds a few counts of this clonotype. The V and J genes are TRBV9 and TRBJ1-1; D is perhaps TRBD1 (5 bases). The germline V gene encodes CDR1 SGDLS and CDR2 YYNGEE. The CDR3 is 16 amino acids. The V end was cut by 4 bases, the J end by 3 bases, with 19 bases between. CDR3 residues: CASSPGSGELYTEAFF. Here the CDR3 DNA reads TGTGCCAGCAGCCCCGGTTCGGGGGAGCTATACACTGAAGCTTTCTTT.

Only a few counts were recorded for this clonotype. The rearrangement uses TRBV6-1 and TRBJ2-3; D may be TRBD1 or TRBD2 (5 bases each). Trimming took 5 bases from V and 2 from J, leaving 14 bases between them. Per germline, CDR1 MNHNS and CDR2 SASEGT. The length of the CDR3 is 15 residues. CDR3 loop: CASSLTGTSTDTQYF. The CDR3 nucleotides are TGTGCCAGCAGTCTTACCGGGACCTCCACAGATACGCAGTATTTT.

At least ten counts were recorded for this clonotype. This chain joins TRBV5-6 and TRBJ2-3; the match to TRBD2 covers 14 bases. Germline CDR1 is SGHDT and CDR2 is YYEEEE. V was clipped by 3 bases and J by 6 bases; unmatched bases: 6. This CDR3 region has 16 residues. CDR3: CASSSLTSGRVDTQYF. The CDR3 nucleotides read TGTGCCAGCAGCTCGCTGACTAGCGGGAGGGTTGATACGCAGTATTTT.

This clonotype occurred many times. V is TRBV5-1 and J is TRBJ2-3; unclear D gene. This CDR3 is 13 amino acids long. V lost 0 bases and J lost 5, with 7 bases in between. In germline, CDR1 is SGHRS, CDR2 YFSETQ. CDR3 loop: CASSLGSGDTQYF. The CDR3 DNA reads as TGCGCCAGCAGCTTGGGTTCTGGAGATACGCAGTATTTT. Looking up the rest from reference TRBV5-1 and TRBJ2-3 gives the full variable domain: KAGVTQTPRYLIKTRGQQVTLSCSPISGHRSVSWYQQTPGQGLQFLFEYFSETQRNKGNFPGRFSGRQFSNSRSEMNVSTLELGDSALYLCASSLGSGDTQYFGPGTRLTVL.

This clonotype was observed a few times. The CDR3 bases are TGTGCCAGCAGCTTAACGGCAGGGGATAGCTACGAGCAGTACTTC. It encodes CASSLTAGDSYEQYF. The chain recombines TRBV7-2 with TRBJ2-7; D perhaps matches TRBD1 (6 bases). The CDR3 runs to 15 residues. The V end lost 2 bases, the J end lost 3 bases, and 14 bases lay between the germline ends. Germline CDR1 reads SGHTA; CDR2 reads FQGNSA.

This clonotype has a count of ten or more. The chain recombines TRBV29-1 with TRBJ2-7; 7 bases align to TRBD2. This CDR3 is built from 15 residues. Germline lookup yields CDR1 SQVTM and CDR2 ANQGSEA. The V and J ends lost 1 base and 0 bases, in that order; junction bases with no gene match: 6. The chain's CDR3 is CSVEVWGGSSYEQYF. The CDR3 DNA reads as TGCAGCGTTGAAGTATGGGGGGGAAGCTCCTACGAGCAGTACTTC.

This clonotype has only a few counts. CDR3 sequence reads: CASSPGTSDETQYF. The CDR3 DNA is TGTGCCAGCTCACCCGGGACTAGCGACGAGACCCAGTACTTC. V usage is TRBV18 and J usage is TRBJ2-5; 10 bases are shared with TRBD2. The CDR3 length is 14 residues. The V segment lost 3 bases and the J segment 5 bases; nucleotides outside the gene matches: 3. Germline V lookup: CDR1 KGHSH, CDR2 LQKENI.

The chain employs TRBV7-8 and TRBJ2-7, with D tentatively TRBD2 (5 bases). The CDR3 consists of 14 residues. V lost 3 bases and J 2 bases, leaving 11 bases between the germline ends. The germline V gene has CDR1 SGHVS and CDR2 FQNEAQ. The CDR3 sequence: CASSLDLAPYEQYF. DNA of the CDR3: TGTGCCAGCAGCTTGGACCTAGCCCCCTACGAGCAGTACTTC.

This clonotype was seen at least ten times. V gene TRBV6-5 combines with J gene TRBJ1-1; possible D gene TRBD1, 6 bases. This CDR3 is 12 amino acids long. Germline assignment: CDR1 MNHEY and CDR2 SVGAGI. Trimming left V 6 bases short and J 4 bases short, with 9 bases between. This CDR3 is CASRQGLTEAFF. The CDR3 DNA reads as TGTGCCAGCAGACAGGGTCTCACTGAAGCTTTCTTT.

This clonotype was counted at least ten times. CDR3 DNA: TGTGCCAGCAGTTACGGAGGACAGATCTATGGCTACACCTTC. Translation gives CASSYGGQIYGYTF. The gene calls are TRBV6-5 and TRBJ1-2, with D perhaps matching TRBD1 (6 bases). The CDR3 has 14 amino acids. The ends were cut back, 2 bases at V and 4 bases at J, with 11 bases in the middle. Germline CDR1 is MNHEY and CDR2 is SVGAGI.

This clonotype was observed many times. The CDR3 loop reads CASSLGTSGGEQYF. The CDR3 region has the DNA TGTGCCAGCAGCTTGGGGACTAGCGGTGGCGAGCAGTACTTC. The V gene is TRBV7-2, the J gene TRBJ2-7, with TRBD2 matching 11 bases. V shed 3 bases and J 6 bases; nucleotides not matched to a gene: 4. Per germline, CDR1 SGHTA and CDR2 FQGNSA. The CDR3 runs to 14 residues. The full variable domain, in which reference TRBV7-2 and TRBJ2-7 provide the parts outside the CDR3, is GAGVSQSPSNKVTEKGKDVELRCDPISGHTALYWYRQSLGQGLEFLIYFQGNSAPDKSGLPSDRFSAERTGGSVSTLTIQRTQQEDSAVYLCASSLGTSGGEQYFGPGTRLTVT.

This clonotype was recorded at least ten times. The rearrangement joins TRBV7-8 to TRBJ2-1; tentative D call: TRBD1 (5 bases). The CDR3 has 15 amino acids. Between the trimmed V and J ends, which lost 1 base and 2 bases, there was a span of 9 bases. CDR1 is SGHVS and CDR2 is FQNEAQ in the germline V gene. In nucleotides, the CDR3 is TGTGCCAGCAGCTTAGAAAAGGGGACCTACAATGAGCAGTTCTTC. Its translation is CASSLEKGTYNEQFF.

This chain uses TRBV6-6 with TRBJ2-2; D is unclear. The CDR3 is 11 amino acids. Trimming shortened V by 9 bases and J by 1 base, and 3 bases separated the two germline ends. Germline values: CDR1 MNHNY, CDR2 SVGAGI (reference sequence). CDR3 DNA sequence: TGTGCCAGTATGAACACCGGGGAGCTGTTTTTT. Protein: CASMNTGELFF.

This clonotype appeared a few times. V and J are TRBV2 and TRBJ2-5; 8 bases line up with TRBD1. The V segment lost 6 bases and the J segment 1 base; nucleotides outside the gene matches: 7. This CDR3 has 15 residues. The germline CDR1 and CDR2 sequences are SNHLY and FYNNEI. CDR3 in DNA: TGTGCCAGCAGACCTCGACAGGGGCCCCAAGAGACCCAGTACTTC. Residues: CASRPRQGPQETQYF.

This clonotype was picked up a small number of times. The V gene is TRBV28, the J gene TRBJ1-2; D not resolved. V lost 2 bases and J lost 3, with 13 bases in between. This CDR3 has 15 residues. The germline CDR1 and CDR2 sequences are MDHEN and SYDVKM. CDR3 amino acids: CASSLQSAGDYGYTF. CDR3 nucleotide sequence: TGTGCCAGCAGTTTACAGTCGGCAGGAGACTATGGCTACACCTTC.

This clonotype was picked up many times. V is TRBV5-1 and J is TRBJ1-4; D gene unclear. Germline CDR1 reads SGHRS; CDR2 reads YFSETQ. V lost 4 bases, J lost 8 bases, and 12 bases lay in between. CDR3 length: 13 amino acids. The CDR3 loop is CASSRSDAEKLFF. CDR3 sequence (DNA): TGCGCCAGCAGCCGCTCGGACGCGGAAAAACTGTTTTTT.

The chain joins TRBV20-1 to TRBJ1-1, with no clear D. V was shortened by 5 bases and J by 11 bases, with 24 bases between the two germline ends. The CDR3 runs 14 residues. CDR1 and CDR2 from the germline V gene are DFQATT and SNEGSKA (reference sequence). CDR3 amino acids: CSAPTSGGSSRAFF. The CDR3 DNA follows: TGCAGTGCTCCCACTAGCGGAGGCTCCTCGCGGGCTTTCTTT.

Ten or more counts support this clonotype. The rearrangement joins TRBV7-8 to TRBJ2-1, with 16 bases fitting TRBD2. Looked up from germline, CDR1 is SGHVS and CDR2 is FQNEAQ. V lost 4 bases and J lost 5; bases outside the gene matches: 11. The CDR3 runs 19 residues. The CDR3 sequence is CASSYKGLAGGPIHNEQFF. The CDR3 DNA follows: TGTGCCAGCAGCTATAAGGGACTAGCGGGGGGGCCTATTCACAATGAGCAGTTCTTC.

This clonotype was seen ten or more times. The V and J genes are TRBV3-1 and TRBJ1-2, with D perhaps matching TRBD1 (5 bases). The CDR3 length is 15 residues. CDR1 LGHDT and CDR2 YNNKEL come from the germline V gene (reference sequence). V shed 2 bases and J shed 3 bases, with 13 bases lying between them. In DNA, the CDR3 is TGTGCCAGCAGCCAATGGGGGGGAGGCGACTATGGCTACACCTTC. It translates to CASSQWGGGDYGYTF.

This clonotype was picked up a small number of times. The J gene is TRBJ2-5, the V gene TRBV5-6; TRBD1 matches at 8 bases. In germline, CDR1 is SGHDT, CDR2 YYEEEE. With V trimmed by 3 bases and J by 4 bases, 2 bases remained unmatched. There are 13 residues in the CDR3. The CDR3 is CASSSDRGETQYF. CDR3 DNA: TGTGCCAGCAGCTCAGACAGGGGAGAGACCCAGTACTTC.

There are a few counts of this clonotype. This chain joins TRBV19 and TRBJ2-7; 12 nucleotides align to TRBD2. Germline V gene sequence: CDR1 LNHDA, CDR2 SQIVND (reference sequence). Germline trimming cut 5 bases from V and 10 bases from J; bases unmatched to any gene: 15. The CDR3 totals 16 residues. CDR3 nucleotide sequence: TGTGCCAGTAGTGCAACCGGACTAGCGGGGTCTCCGAACCAGTACTTC. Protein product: CASSATGLAGSPNQYF.

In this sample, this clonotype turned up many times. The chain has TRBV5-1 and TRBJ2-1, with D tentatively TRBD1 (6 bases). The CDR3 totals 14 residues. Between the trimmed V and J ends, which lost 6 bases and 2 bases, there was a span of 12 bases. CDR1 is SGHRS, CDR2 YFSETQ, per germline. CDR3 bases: TGCGCCAGCACCCGGACAGTGACCTACAATGAGCAGTTCTTC. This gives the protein CASTRTVTYNEQFF.

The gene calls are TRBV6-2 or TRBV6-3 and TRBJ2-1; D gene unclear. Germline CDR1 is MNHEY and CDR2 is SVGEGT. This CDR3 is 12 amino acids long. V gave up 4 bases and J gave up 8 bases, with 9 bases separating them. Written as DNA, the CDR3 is TGTGCCAGCAGTTTATCCGTTTATGAGCAGTTCTTC. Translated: CASSLSVYEQFF.

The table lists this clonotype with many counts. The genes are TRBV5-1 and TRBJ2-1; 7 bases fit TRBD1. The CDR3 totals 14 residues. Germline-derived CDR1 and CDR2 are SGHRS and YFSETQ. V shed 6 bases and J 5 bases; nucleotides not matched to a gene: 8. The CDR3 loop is CASTDQGVHNEQFF. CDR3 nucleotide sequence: TGCGCCAGCACCGACCAGGGGGTCCACAATGAGCAGTTCTTC.

The CDR3 loop is CASKEYGGYVAGELFF. The CDR3 region has the DNA TGTGCCAGCAAAGAGTATGGGGGATATGTTGCCGGGGAGCTGTTTTTT. This chain joins TRBV28 and TRBJ2-2; perhaps D is TRBD1 or TRBD2 (5 bases each). V lost 7 bases and J lost 6, with 21 bases in between. CDR3 length: 16 amino acids. Germline CDR1 reads MDHEN; CDR2 reads SYDVKM.

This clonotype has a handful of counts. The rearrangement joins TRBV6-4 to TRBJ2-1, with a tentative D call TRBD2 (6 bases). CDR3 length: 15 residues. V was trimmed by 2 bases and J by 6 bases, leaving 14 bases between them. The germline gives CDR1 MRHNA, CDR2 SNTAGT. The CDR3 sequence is CASSDGVAGPNEQFF. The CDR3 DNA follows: TGTGCCAGCAGTGACGGAGTGGCGGGGCCCAATGAGCAGTTCTTC.